The TCR beta chain described here comes from a study of shared clonotypes between healthy human individuals. Repertoires were generated with immunoSEQ multiplex PCR, while TCRdb's copy carries only in-frame clones and drops some. In the table there are nearly 1,000,000 clones, approximately 80% of which are singletons. The TCR was taken from a man aged 18 to 29 in good health. The sample comprised memory CD4+ T cells sorted from blood. The subset: CD45RA-negative fraction.

Here the CDR3 reads CASSQVIWNLYGYTF. CDR3 DNA: TGCGCCAGCAGCCAAGTCATATGGAACCTCTATGGCTACACCTTC. This rearrangement joins TRBV4-1 to TRBJ1-2; D is unclear. The CDR3 spans 15 residues. V shed 1 base and J shed 4 bases, with 13 bases lying between them. The germline V gene encodes CDR1 MGHRA and CDR2 YSYEKL.